Detailed here is one TCR beta chain. This record comes from a study of control samples from healthy donors and cancer patients. Germline CDR1 is MNHEY and CDR2 is SVGAGI. V was trimmed by 4 bases and J by 2 bases, leaving 17 bases between them. The CDR3 covers 16 residues. The repertoire was sequenced with immunoSEQ multiplex PCR; TCRdb's copy has only in-frame clones and lacks some. The sample records 150,000 or so clones, about 87% being singletons. The rearrangement joins TRBV6-5 to TRBJ1-2; D is possibly TRBD1 (6 bases). This TCR came from a man in his thirties or forties in good health. The sequencing sample was made of blood. The CDR3 region has the DNA TGTGCCAGCAGTTTTCAGTACCGGACAGAGAACTATGGCTACACCTTC. Amino acids: CASSFQYRTENYGYTF.